This T cell receptor (beta chain) was found in a study of T cells in women clearing cervical HPV infection. Study overall: For cases, blood was sampled a median approximately 150 days after lesion detection, interquartile range roughly 80 to 200 days.

To note about this clone: Antigen: not known. From the germline J gene comes the end of the CDR3, since the read stops 3 residues before it.

The CDR3 has 13 residues. In germline, CDR1 is LNHDA, CDR2 SQIVND (reference sequence). J lost 5 bases, V lost 5 bases, and 3 bases had no gene match. Study results and caveats: TRBV6-7 abundance was lower in cases than controls (around 0.11% versus 0.15%). CIN3+ cases had significantly higher TCR richness than controls; evenness did not differ.

Some clones are missing from TCRdb's copy, which holds only in-frame ones; the method was immunoSEQ multiplex PCR. Its table lists some 16,000 clones. The TCR comes from a woman between 18 and 69 years old with a cervical HPV16 infection that either progressed to CIN3+ or cleared (not recorded which). V and J are TRBV19 and TRBJ2-1; 7 bases match TRBD1. The sequencing sample was made of blood buffy coat. CDR3 amino acids: CASSVGTDNEQFF. CDR3 DNA (partial): TGTGCCAGTAGTGTGGGGACAGACAATGAG.